Below are 29 T cell receptor beta chains sequenced from a single sample in a study of PD-L1 blockade in urothelial cancer. Produced via immunoSEQ multiplex PCR; TCRdb's table is partial and in-frame only. The sample shows approximately 52,000 clones, over 75% of them seen only once. The time point here: pretreatment peripheral blood. The source material was PBMCs, sampled around atezolizumab (anti-PD-L1) treatment. Source of these receptors: a man aged 65 to 85 with urothelial cancer.

DNA for the CDR3: TGTGCCAGCAGTTTTCAATTCGGTCAGGGGATTAATGAAAAACTGTTTTTT. Protein sequence: CASSFQFGQGINEKLFF. V usage is TRBV28 and J usage is TRBJ1-4, with D possibly TRBD1 on 6 matching bases. Deletions cut 3 bases from V and 4 bases from J, with 18 bases between. CDR1 is MDHEN and CDR2 is SYDVKM in the germline V gene. This CDR3 contains 17 residues.

The chain joins TRBV29-1 to TRBJ2-1; weak D call: TRBD1 (6 bases). Trimming left V 5 bases short and J 9 bases short, with 14 bases between. This CDR3 has 12 amino acids. Germline assignment: CDR1 SQVTM and CDR2 ANQGSEA. The CDR3 coding sequence is TGCAGCGTTCTTCCAGGGGCCCGTGAGCAGTTCTTC. Protein product: CSVLPGAREQFF.

This chain uses TRBV7-9 with TRBJ2-1, with TRBD1 as a possible D gene (5 bases). Trimming left V 5 bases short and J 8 bases short, with 16 bases between. Germline values: CDR1 SEHNR, CDR2 FQNEAQ (reference sequence). The CDR3 loop spans 14 amino acids. This CDR3 reads CASSPGPVRDEQFF. The CDR3 DNA follows: TGTGCCAGCAGCCCAGGGCCCGTAAGGGATGAGCAGTTCTTC.

The V gene is TRBV7-8, the J gene TRBJ2-7; 9 nucleotides agree with TRBD2. The trim removed 8 bases at V and 5 bases at J, leaving 13 bases unmatched. Germline V gene sequence: CDR1 SGHVS, CDR2 FQNEAQ. The CDR3 extends over 15 amino acids. The CDR3: CASSTSGARRDEQYF. CDR3 nucleotide sequence: TGTGCCAGCTCGACTAGCGGAGCGCGACGGGACGAGCAGTACTTC.

This clone has a handful of counts. The chain employs TRBV19 and TRBJ2-2; a weak D match, TRBD1 (5 bases). V lost 8 bases to trimming and J lost 0 bases, with 10 bases between them. The CDR3 length is 14 residues. Germline V gene data show CDR1 as LNHDA and CDR2 as SQIVND (reference sequence). The CDR3 sequence: CASGGHTNTGELFF. The CDR3 nucleotides read TGTGCCAGTGGTGGACACACGAACACCGGGGAGCTGTTTTTT.

The V and J genes are TRBV5-1 and TRBJ2-1, with a tentative D call TRBD1 (6 bases). Trimming took 0 bases from V and 2 from J, leaving 12 bases between them. The CDR3 is 16 amino acids. Germline CDR1 and CDR2: SGHRS and YFSETQ. The DNA for the CDR3 is TGCGCCAGCAGCTTGGGTTTGGACAGACCCTACAATGAGCAGTTCTTC. It codes for CASSLGLDRPYNEQFF.

CDR3 protein: CSVTSGNNEQFF. CDR3 coding DNA: TGCAGCGTGACTAGCGGCAACAATGAGCAGTTCTTC. This sequence joins TRBV29-1 and TRBJ2-1, with 9 nucleotides matching TRBD2. CDR3 length: 12 residues. V lost 6 bases, J lost 5 bases, and 2 bases stayed unmatched. CDR1 is SQVTM, CDR2 ANQGSEA, per germline.

This CDR3 reads CASSELAGGIDEQFF. The CDR3 DNA follows: TGCGCCAGCAGTGAACTAGCGGGAGGAATCGATGAGCAGTTCTTC. This chain links TRBV10-1 with TRBJ2-1, with 12 bases that match TRBD2. Trimming cost V 3 bases and J 8 bases; bases outside gene matches: 5. Germline V gene sequence: CDR1 WNHNN, CDR2 SYGVQD (reference sequence). The CDR3 runs to 15 residues.

This clone was observed once. Relative to the germline gene, one junction end is altered; a read error may explain this. The gene calls are TRBV4-2 and TRBJ2-1, with 11 bases lining up with TRBD1. Germline V CDR1 and CDR2: LGHNA, YNFKEQ. The CDR3 covers 16 residues. The CDR3: CASSQEFGTGGNEQFF. The CDR3 DNA reads as TGTGCCAGCAGTCAAGAATTTGGGACAGGGGGCAATGAGCAGTTCTTC.

V is TRBV10-3 and J is TRBJ2-7; 9 bases agree with TRBD1. Germline V gives CDR1 ENHRY, CDR2 SYGVKD. The V segment lost 7 bases and the J segment 3 bases; nucleotides outside the gene matches: 7. The length of the CDR3 is 14 residues. In DNA form, the CDR3 reads TGTGCCATCACCCCGGGACAGGGTAACTACGAGCAGTACTTC. This sequence encodes CAITPGQGNYEQYF.

The rearrangement links TRBV6-5 to TRBJ2-2; possibly TRBD2 for D (5 bases). The CDR3 has 14 amino acids. Germline V gives CDR1 MNHEY, CDR2 SVGAGI. The V gene lost 2 bases and the J gene lost 4 bases, with 8 bases spanning the gap. CDR3 loop: CASSYQRSTGELFF. CDR3 coding DNA: TGTGCCAGCAGTTACCAGCGGAGCACCGGGGAGCTGTTTTTT.

The chain uses TRBV7-9 and TRBJ2-5; 10 bases match TRBD2. V shed 5 bases, J shed 1 base, and the junction held 7 bases outside the gene matches. Germline V gives CDR1 SEHNR, CDR2 FQNEAQ (reference sequence). The CDR3 covers 16 residues. The CDR3 loop is CASSPEREGFQETQYF. CDR3 nucleotide sequence: TGTGCCAGCAGCCCCGAGCGGGAGGGCTTCCAAGAGACCCAGTACTTC.

The rearrangement uses TRBV5-1 and TRBJ1-3; D is uncertain. The CDR3 is 13 amino acids. CDR1 SGHRS and CDR2 YFSETQ come from the germline V gene. V lost 4 bases and J lost 1, with 6 bases in between. Written as DNA, the CDR3 is TGCGCCAGCAGCGAGGGTTCTGGAAACACCATATATTTT. Residues: CASSEGSGNTIYF.

The gene calls are TRBV18 and TRBJ2-1; D gene unclear. The V end lost 3 bases, the J end lost 3 bases, and 6 bases lay between the germline ends. This CDR3 region has 13 residues. The germline V gene has CDR1 KGHSH and CDR2 LQKENI. The DNA for the CDR3 is TGTGCCAGCTCACCGAACGGCTACAATGAGCAGTTCTTC. It encodes CASSPNGYNEQFF.

The J gene is TRBJ2-5, the V gene TRBV13, with TRBD2 matching 12 bases. V lost 2 bases to trimming and J lost 5 bases; unmatched junction nucleotides: 6. Per the germline V gene, CDR1 is PRHDT and CDR2 is FYEKMQ (reference sequence). The CDR3 is made up of 16 amino acids. The CDR3 loop is CASSLSSGRADETQYF. CDR3 bases: TGTGCCAGCAGCTTATCTAGCGGGAGGGCCGATGAGACCCAGTACTTC.

This chain connects TRBV5-1 to TRBJ2-7, with 12 bases matching TRBD2. The CDR3 consists of 16 residues. Unmatched junction bases numbered 10, after V lost 3 bases and J lost 6 bases. The germline V gene has CDR1 SGHRS and CDR2 YFSETQ. CDR3: CASSSQTSGSRTEQYF. In DNA, the CDR3 is TGCGCCAGCAGCTCACAGACTAGCGGGAGCCGTACCGAGCAGTACTTC.

This clone was observed a handful of times. The chain has TRBV5-1 and TRBJ2-7; the D is unclear. The V end lost 0 bases, the J end lost 1 base, and 5 bases lay between the germline ends. The V gene's germline CDR1 is SGHRS and CDR2 YFSETQ. The CDR3 is 13 residues long. CDR3 sequence reads: CASSLGSSYEQYF. CDR3 nucleotide sequence: TGCGCCAGCAGCTTGGGGAGTTCCTACGAGCAGTACTTC.

This clone appeared a few times. The rearrangement uses TRBV2 and TRBJ1-2, with TRBD1 matching 8 bases. Trimming at V came to 2 bases and at J to 4 bases, leaving 3 bases not matched to a gene. CDR1 and CDR2 (germline): SNHLY, FYNNEI. This CDR3 spans 14 amino acids. The CDR3 loop reads CASSEQGASYGYTF. CDR3 nucleotides: TGTGCCAGCAGTGAACAGGGGGCGAGCTATGGCTACACCTTC.

The chain links TRBV7-9 to TRBJ2-5; 11 bases fit TRBD2. CDR1 and CDR2 (germline): SEHNR, FQNEAQ (reference sequence). The CDR3 has 18 amino acids. J lost 3 bases, V lost 5 bases, and 14 bases had no gene match. The CDR3 region is CASSPTGYIAGGEETQYF. The DNA of the CDR3 is TGTGCCAGCAGCCCCACCGGGTATATAGCGGGAGGGGAAGAGACCCAGTACTTC.

This rearrangement joins TRBV9 to TRBJ2-7; D may be TRBD2 (6 bases). Trimming removed 2 bases at V and 2 bases at J, with 11 bases between. Looked up from germline, CDR1 is SGDLS and CDR2 is YYNGEE. This CDR3 contains 14 residues. The CDR3 loop reads CASSVAGRTYEQYF. Here the CDR3 DNA reads TGTGCCAGCAGCGTCGCGGGGCGTACCTACGAGCAGTACTTC. Supplemented by reference TRBV9 and TRBJ2-7, the full variable domain reads DSGVTQTPKHLITATGQRVTLRCSPRSGDLSVYWYQQSLDQGLQFLIQYYNGEERAKGNILERFSAQQFPDLHSELNLSSLELGDSALYFCASSVAGRTYEQYFGPGTRLTVT.

This clone was found once. The chain combines TRBV28 with TRBJ2-1, with 9 nucleotides matching TRBD2. V shed 2 bases, J shed 0 bases, and the junction held 11 bases outside the gene matches. The CDR3 contains 19 residues. The germline V gene has CDR1 MDHEN and CDR2 SYDVKM. For the CDR3, the DNA is TGTGCCAGCAGTTTAACGGGCGGGGCTAGCGGGATCTCCTACAATGAGCAGTTCTTC. It yields the protein CASSLTGGASGISYNEQFF.

The genes are TRBV19 and TRBJ2-2; the D gene is possibly TRBD1 (6 bases). CDR1 and CDR2 from the germline V gene are LNHDA and SQIVND (reference sequence). The CDR3 spans 16 residues. Between the trimmed V and J ends, which lost 5 bases and 0 bases, there was a span of 13 bases. CDR3 sequence reads: CASSPPDRANTGELFF. CDR3 DNA: TGTGCCAGTAGTCCTCCGGACAGAGCGAACACCGGGGAGCTGTTTTTT.

The rearrangement links TRBV11-2 to TRBJ2-3; 8 nucleotides agree with TRBD1. The J segment lost 2 bases and the V segment lost 5 bases, leaving 15 bases of the junction unmatched. Looked up from germline, CDR1 is SGHAT and CDR2 is FQNNGV. This CDR3 has 18 amino acids. CDR3 sequence: CASSPRQGRGPSTDTQYF. The CDR3 DNA reads as TGTGCCAGCAGCCCGAGACAGGGGCGAGGACCGTCCACAGATACGCAGTATTTT. The whole variable domain, remainder taken from reference TRBV11-2 and TRBJ2-3, is EAGVAQSPRYKIIEKRQSVAFWCNPISGHATLYWYQQILGQGPKLLIQFQNNGVVDDSQLPKDRFSAERLKGVDSTLKIQPAKLEDSAVYLCASSPRQGRGPSTDTQYFGPGTRLTVL.

The chain carries TRBV10-2 and TRBJ1-2; 11 nucleotides agree with TRBD1. The germline V gene encodes CDR1 WSHSY and CDR2 SAAADI. The CDR3 covers 14 residues. V lost 6 bases to trimming and J lost 6 bases; unmatched junction nucleotides: 6. The CDR3 DNA reads TGCGCCAGCAGCAGGGACAGGGGGGTAGATGGCTACACCTTC. Translating it yields CASSRDRGVDGYTF.

CDR3 region: CASSQGYGLETQYF. CDR3 coding DNA: TGTGCCAGCAGCCAAGGATACGGGTTGGAGACCCAGTACTTC. The chain links TRBV14 to TRBJ2-5; D not certain. Germline V gene data show CDR1 as SGHDN and CDR2 as FVKESK. The CDR3 has 14 amino acids. V was cut by 1 base and J by 5 bases, with 11 bases left in between.

CDR3 DNA: TGTGCCAGCAGCTTATTTCTGGGGGGCAATGAGCAGTTCTTC. This gives the protein CASSLFLGGNEQFF. V and J are TRBV7-3 and TRBJ2-1, with a tentative D call TRBD2 (6 bases). The V end lost 2 bases, the J end lost 6 bases, and 11 bases lay between the germline ends. Germline assignment: CDR1 SGHTA and CDR2 FQGTGA. This CDR3 spans 14 amino acids.

There are a few counts of this clone. This chain links TRBV2 with TRBJ1-5, with D maybe TRBD1 (6 bases). Trimming removed 10 bases from V and 5 bases from J, with 18 bases in between. CDR3 length equals 14 residues. Germline assignment: CDR1 SNHLY and CDR2 FYNNEI. The CDR3 bases are TGTGCCATCAGGGTCGGTAACAGGGATCAGCCCCAGCATTTT. Translating it yields CAIRVGNRDQPQHF.

The chain uses TRBV4-1 and TRBJ2-7; D is possibly TRBD2 (5 bases). V was trimmed by 0 bases and J by 6 bases, leaving 9 bases between them. Per germline, CDR1 MGHRA and CDR2 YSYEKL. The CDR3 sequence is 13 residues long. As DNA, the CDR3 is TGCGCCAGCAGCCAAGAGGCGGCGGGCGAGCAGTACTTC. Amino acids: CASSQEAAGEQYF.

This clone was recorded only once. The chain couples TRBV10-2 to TRBJ2-7; D call uncertain. The CDR3 is 13 residues long. V was trimmed by 6 bases and J by 1 base, leaving 10 bases between them. The germline CDR1 and CDR2 sequences are WSHSY and SAAADI. The CDR3 spells CASSELGSYEQYF. In DNA, the CDR3 is TGCGCCAGCAGCGAACTTGGTTCCTACGAGCAGTACTTC.